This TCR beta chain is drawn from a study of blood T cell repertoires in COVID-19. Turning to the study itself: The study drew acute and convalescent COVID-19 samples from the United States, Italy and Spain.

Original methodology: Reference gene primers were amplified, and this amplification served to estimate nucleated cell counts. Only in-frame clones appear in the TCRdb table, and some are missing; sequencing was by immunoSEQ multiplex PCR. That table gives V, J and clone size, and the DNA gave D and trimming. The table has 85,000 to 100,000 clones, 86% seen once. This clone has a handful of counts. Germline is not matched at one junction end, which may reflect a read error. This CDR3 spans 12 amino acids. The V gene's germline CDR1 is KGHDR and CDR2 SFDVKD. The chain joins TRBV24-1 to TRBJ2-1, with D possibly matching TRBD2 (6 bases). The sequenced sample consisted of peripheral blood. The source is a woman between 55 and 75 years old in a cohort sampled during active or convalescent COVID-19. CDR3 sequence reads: CATGSSRNEQFF. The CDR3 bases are TGCGCGACCGGGAGCTCACGCAATGAGCAGTTCTTC.